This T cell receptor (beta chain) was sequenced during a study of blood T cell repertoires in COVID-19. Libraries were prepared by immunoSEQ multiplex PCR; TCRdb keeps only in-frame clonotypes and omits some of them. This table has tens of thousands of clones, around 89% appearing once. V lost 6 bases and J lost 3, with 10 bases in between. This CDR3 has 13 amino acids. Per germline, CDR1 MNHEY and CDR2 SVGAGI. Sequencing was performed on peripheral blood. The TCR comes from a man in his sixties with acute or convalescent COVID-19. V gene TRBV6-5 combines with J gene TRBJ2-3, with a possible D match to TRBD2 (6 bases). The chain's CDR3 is CASRGLPTDTQYF. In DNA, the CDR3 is TGTGCCAGCAGAGGACTACCGACAGATACGCAGTATTTT.